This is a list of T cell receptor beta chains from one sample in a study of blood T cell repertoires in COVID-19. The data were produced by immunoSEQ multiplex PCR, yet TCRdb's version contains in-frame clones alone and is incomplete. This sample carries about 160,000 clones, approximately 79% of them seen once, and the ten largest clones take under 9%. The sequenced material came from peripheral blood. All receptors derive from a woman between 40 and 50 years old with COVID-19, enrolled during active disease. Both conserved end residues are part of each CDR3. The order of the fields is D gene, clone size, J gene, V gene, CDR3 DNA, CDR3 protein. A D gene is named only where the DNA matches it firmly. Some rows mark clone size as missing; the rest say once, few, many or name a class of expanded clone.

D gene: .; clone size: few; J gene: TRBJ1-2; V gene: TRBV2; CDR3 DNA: TGTGCCAGCAGTGCTCCGGACACAGGATTACATGGCTACACCTTC; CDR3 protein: CASSAPDTGLHGYTF
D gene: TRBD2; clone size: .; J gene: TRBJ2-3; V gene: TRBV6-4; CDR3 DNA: TGTGCCAGCAGTGACGCGGGAGGGCCAGATACGCAGTATTTT; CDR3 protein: CASSDAGGPDTQYF
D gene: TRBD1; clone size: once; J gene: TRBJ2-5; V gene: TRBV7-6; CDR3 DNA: TGTGCCAGCAGCTCACCAAACGACAGGGGCGAGACCCAGTACTTC; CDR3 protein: CASSSPNDRGETQYF
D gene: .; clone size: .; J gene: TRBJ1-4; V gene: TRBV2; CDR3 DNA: TGTGCCAACTCCGGGGGAGCTAATGAAAAACTGTTTTTT; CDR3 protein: CANSGGANEKLFF
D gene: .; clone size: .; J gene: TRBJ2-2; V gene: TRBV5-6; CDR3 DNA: TGTGCCAGCAGCTTGATCGGGGCGAACACCGGGGAGCTGTTTTTT; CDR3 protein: CASSLIGANTGELFF
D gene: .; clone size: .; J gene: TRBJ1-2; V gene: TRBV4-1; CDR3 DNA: TGCGCCAGCAGCCAAGATCCGGGGAGGCCCAACTATGGCTACACCTTC; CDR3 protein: CASSQDPGRPNYGYTF
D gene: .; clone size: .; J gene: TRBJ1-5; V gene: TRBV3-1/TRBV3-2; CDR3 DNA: TGTGCCAGCAGCCAAGTCCCCGGTAGCAATCAGCCCCAGCATTTT; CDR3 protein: CASSQVPGSNQPQHF
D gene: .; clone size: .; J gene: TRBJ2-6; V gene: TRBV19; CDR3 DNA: TGTGCCAGTACAAAGAGTCGGGCTGGGGCCAACGTCCTGACTTTC; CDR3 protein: CASTKSRAGANVLTF
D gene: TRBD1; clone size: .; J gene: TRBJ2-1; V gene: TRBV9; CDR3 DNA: TGTGCCAGCAGCGTAGAACAGAGGCAGGGGGACAATGAGCAGTTCTTC; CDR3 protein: CASSVEQRQGDNEQFF
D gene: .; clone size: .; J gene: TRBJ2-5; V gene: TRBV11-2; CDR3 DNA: TGTGCCAGCAGCTTAGTCCCAACCGGGAAGGGTGAGACCCAGTACTTC; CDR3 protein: CASSLVPTGKGETQYF
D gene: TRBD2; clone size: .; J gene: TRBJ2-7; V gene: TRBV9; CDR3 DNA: TGTGCCAGCAGCGTAGACGCGGGAGGACTCGAGCAGTACTTC; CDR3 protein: CASSVDAGGLEQYF
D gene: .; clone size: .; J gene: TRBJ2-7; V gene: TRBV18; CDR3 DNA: TGTGCCAGCTCACCGGGGACTTACGAGCAGTACTTC; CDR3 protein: CASSPGTYEQYF
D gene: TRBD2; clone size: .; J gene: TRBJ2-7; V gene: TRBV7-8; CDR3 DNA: TGTGCCAGCAGCTTACTAAGTCCGGGAGGCCCCTTTAATTCCTACGAGCAGTACTTC; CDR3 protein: CASSLLSPGGPFNSYEQYF
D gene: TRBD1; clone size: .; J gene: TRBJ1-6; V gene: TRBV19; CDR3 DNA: TGTGCCAGTACAGCAGGACAGGGTGCATCACCCCTCCACTTT; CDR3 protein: CASTAGQGASPLHF
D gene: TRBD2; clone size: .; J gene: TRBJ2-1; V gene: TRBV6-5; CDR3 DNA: TGTGCCAGCCAGACTAGCGGGAACTACAATGAGCAGTTCTTC; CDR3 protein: CASQTSGNYNEQFF
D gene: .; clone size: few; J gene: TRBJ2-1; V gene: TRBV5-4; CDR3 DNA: TGTGCCAGCAGCTCTATCCCTGAGAGCAATGAGCAGTTCTTC; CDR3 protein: CASSSIPESNEQFF
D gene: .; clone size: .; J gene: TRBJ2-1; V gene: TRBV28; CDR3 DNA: TGTGCCAGCAGTGCGATAGTCTTTGAGCAGTTCTTC; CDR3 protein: CASSAIVFEQFF
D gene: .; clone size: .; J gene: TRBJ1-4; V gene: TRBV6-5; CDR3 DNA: TGTGCCAGCAACCCAGGGGCATCTAATGAAAAACTGTTTTTT; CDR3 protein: CASNPGASNEKLFF
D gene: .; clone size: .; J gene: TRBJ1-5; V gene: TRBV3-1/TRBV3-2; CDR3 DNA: TGTGCCAGCAGCCAAGATGGGCGGGCTCAGCCCCAGCATTTT; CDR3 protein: CASSQDGRAQPQHF
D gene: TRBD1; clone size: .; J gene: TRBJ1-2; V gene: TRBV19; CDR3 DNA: TGTGCCAGTAGTATAGACCTCCGGGACAGGGATGGCTACACCTTC; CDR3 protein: CASSIDLRDRDGYTF
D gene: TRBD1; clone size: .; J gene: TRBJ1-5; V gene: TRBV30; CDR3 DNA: TGTGCCTGGAGTCGGGACAGGCCGAATAATCAGCCCCAGCATTTT; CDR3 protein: CAWSRDRPNNQPQHF
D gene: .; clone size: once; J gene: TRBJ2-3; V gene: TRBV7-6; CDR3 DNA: TGTGCCAGCAGCCGAACCAGGGTCATGTCCACAGATACGCAGTATTTT; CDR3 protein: CASSRTRVMSTDTQYF
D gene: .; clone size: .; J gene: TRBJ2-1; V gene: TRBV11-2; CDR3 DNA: TGTGCCAGCAGCCCGGCCGGGAATGAGCAGTTCTTC; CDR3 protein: CASSPAGNEQFF
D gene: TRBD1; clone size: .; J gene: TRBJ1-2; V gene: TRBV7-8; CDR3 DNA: TGTGCCAGCAGCTTAGTAACGGCAGGGGGCGATGGTGGCTACACCTTC; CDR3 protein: CASSLVTAGGDGGYTF
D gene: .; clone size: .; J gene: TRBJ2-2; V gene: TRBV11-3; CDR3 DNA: TGTGCCAGCAGCCCCGGGCGGAGGACCGGGGAGCTGTTTTTT; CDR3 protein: CASSPGRRTGELFF
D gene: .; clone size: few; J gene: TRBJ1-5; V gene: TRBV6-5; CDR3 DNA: TGTGCCAGCAGACCTACAGGGATTAGCAATCAGCCCCAGCATTTT; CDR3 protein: CASRPTGISNQPQHF
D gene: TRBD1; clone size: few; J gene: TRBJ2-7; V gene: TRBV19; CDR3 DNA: TGTGCCAGTAGTATCTCAGGACAGGGGTTTCGCGAGCAGTACTTC; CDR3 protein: CASSISGQGFREQYF
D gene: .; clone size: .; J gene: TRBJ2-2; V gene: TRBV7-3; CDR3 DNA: TGTGCCAGCAGCCCCGAAGGGGGATACACCGGGGAGCTGTTTTTT; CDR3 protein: CASSPEGGYTGELFF
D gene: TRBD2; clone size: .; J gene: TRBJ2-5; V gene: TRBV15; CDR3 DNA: TGTGCCACCAGCAGAGGACTAGCGGGAACTGGAGAGACCCAGTACTTC; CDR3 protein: CATSRGLAGTGETQYF
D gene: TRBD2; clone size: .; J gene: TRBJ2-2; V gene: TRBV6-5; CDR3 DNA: TGTGCCAGCACCCGAGCGGGACTTAACACCGGGGAGCTGTTTTTT; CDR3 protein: CASTRAGLNTGELFF
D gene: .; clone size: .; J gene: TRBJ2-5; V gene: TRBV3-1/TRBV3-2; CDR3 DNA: TGTGCCAGCAGCCAAGTTCAGGGCCTAGAGACCCAGTACTTC; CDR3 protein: CASSQVQGLETQYF
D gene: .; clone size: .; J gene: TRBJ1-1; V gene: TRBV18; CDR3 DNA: TGTGCCAGCTCCGGGGTCGGGGGGAACACTGAAGCTTTCTTT; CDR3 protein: CASSGVGGNTEAFF
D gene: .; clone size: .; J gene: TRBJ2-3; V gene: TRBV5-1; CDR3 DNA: TGCGCCAGTACCCGGGACACAGATACGCAGTATTTT; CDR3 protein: CASTRDTDTQYF
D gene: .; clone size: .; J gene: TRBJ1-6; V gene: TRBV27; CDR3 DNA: TGTGCCAGCAGTCCCCATAGGGGATGGAATTCACCCCTCCACTTT; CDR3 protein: CASSPHRGWNSPLHF
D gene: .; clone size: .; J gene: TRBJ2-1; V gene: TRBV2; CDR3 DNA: TGTGCCAGCGGGGCCTTGCCGGAGCCCTACTACAATGAGCAGTTCTTC; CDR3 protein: CASGALPEPYYNEQFF
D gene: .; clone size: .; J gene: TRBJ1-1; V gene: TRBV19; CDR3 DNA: TGTGCCAGTACCCCATATCTCGACTCGAACACTGAAGCTTTCTTT; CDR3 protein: CASTPYLDSNTEAFF
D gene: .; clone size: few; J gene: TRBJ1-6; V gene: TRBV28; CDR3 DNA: TGTGCCAGCAGTTTGAACACAGGGCATTCACCCCTCCACTTT; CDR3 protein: CASSLNTGHSPLHF
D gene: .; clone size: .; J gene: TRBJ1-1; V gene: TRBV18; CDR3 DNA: TGTGCCAGCTCAACTCGGGGGGTCTTCACTGAAGCTTTCTTT; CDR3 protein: CASSTRGVFTEAFF
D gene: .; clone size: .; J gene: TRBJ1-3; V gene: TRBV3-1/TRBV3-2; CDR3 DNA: TGTGCCAGCAGCCATACTTCATTTGCCATATATTTT; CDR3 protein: CASSHTSFAIYF
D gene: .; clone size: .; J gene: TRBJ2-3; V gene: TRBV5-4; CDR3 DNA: TGTGCCAGCAGCTTGTTAATGGAGGGCCGGGATACGCAGTATTTT; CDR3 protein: CASSLLMEGRDTQYF
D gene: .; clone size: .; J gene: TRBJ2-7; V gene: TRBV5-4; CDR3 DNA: TGTGCCAGCAGCCCACCGGGTGTGAACTCCTACGAGCAGTACTTC; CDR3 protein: CASSPPGVNSYEQYF
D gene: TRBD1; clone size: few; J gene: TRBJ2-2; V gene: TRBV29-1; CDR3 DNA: TGCAGCGCCAGGACAGGGGCCACCGGGGAGCTGTTTTTT; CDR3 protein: CSARTGATGELFF
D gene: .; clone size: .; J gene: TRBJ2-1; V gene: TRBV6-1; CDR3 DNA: TGTGCCAGCAGTGATCCCCCAGCGAGGGAGCAGTTCTTC; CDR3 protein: CASSDPPAREQFF
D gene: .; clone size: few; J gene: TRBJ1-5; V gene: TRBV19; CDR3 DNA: TGTGCCAGTAGAATCTTAGATCAGCCCCAGCATTTT; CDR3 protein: CASRILDQPQHF
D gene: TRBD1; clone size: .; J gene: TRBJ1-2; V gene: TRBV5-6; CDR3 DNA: TGTGCCAGCAGTAGGGGGACAGAGAACTATGGCTACACCTTC; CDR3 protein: CASSRGTENYGYTF
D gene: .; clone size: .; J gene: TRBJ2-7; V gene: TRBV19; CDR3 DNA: TGTGCCAGTACATCAGATTTCGAAAACGAGCAGTACTTC; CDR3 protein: CASTSDFENEQYF
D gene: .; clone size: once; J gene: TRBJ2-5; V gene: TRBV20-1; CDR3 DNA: TGCAGAGGGGACTACCAAGAGACCCAGTACTTC; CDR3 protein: CRGDYQETQYF
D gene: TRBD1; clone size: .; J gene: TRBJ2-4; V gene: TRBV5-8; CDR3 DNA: TGTGCCAGCAGCCAAGGGGGCAGTCCCTGGCTAGCCAAAAACATTCAGTACTTC; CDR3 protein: CASSQGGSPWLAKNIQYF
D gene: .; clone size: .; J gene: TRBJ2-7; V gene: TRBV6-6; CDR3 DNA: TGTGCCAGCAGTTACTTCGGGGAAGGTCCATACGAGCAGTACTTC; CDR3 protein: CASSYFGEGPYEQYF
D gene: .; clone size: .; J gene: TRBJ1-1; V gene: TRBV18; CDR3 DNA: TGTGCCAGCTCACCACTTTGGGCAGACACTGAAGCTTTCTTT; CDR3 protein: CASSPLWADTEAFF
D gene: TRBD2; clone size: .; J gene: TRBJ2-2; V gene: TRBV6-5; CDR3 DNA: TGTGCCAGCAGTTACGACACTAGCGGGACCGGGGAGCTGTTTTTT; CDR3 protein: CASSYDTSGTGELFF
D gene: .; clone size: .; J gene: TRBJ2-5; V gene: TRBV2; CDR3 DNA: TGTGCCAGCAGTTCGTCAGGGCAAGAGACCCAGTACTTC; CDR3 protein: CASSSSGQETQYF
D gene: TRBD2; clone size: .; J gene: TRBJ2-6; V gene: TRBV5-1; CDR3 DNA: TGCGCCAGCAGCTTGGGGGGTAGCGGGAGTGTGTCTGGGGCCAACGTCCTGACTTTC; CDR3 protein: CASSLGGSGSVSGANVLTF